Following are 27 T cell receptor beta chains from one sample sequenced in a study of response to subunit inactivated influenza vaccine. In TCRdb, the RT-PCR reads were re-called with MiXCR into one record per CDR3 protein. The table lists more than 600,000 distinct CDR3 sequences, around 20% of them singletons. The starting material was PBMCs from blood, obtained 5 days after vaccination. These receptors all come from a man aged 50 to 60 who received an inactivated influenza vaccine.

This chain joins TRBV7-8 and TRBJ2-1; 10 nucleotides match TRBD2. This CDR3 has 16 residues. V shed 5 bases and J 3 bases; nucleotides not matched to a gene: 7. Germline loops: CDR1 SGHVS, CDR2 FQNEAQ. In DNA, the CDR3 is TGTGCCAGCAGCCGAATAAGCGGGAGGGTCTACAATGAGCAGTTCTTC. It specifies CASSRISGRVYNEQFF.

The genes are TRBV20-1 and TRBJ2-1; TRBD1 matches at 9 bases. The CDR3 runs 15 residues. CDR1 DFQATT and CDR2 SNEGSKA come from the germline V gene (reference sequence). After removal of 3 bases from V and 8 bases from J, the junction contained 11 bases not matched to a gene. DNA of the CDR3: TGCAGTGCTAGCTCCGGGACAGGGACGGGGGATGAGCAGTTCTTC. Its translation is CSASSGTGTGDEQFF.

This chain connects TRBV7-6 to TRBJ2-5; TRBD1 aligns across 7 bases. After removal of 9 bases from V and 5 bases from J, the junction contained 9 bases not matched to a gene. The germline V gene has CDR1 SGHVS and CDR2 FNYEAQ. The CDR3 totals 13 residues. The CDR3 reads CARVQGKVETQYF. In nucleotides, the CDR3 is TGTGCCAGGGTACAGGGGAAGGTGGAGACCCAGTACTTC.

At least ten counts were recorded for this clonotype. The chain combines TRBV7-7 with TRBJ2-5; TRBD2 is a possible D gene (5 bases). The CDR3 runs 15 residues. The V end was cut by 1 base, the J end by 5 bases, with 14 bases between. Per germline, CDR1 SSHAT and CDR2 FNYEAQ (reference sequence). CDR3: CASSLGTLGAETQYF. As DNA, the CDR3 is TGTGCCAGCAGCTTAGGGACTCTGGGTGCGGAGACCCAGTACTTC.

The chain is built from TRBV7-2 and TRBJ1-4; tentative D call: TRBD1 (5 bases). Germline CDR1 reads SGHTA; CDR2 reads FQGNSA. V gave up 5 bases and J gave up 6 bases, with 10 bases separating them. The CDR3 covers 13 residues. CDR3 region: CASSRGIYEKLFF. CDR3 nucleotide sequence: TGTGCCAGCAGCCGGGGGATATATGAAAAACTGTTTTTT.

The V gene is TRBV7-2, the J gene TRBJ2-7, with TRBD1 matching 11 bases. This CDR3 contains 14 residues. Germline V CDR1 and CDR2: SGHTA, FQGNSA. Trimming cost V 4 bases and J 3 bases; bases outside gene matches: 2. The CDR3 coding sequence is TGTGCCAGCAGCTGGGGACAGGGGGGCTACGAGCAGTACTTC. Residues: CASSWGQGGYEQYF.

V gene TRBV7-3 combines with J gene TRBJ2-2, with TRBD2 matching over 8 bases. CDR3 length equals 15 residues. V trimming: 3 bases; J trimming: 9 bases; junction bases outside the gene matches: 9. Looked up from germline, CDR1 is SGHTA and CDR2 is FQGTGA. The CDR3 is CASSLTSVSTWELFF. The CDR3 DNA follows: TGTGCCAGCAGCTTGACTAGCGTCTCGACCTGGGAGCTGTTTTTT. Filled out from reference TRBV7-3 and TRBJ2-2, the complete variable domain reads GAGVSQTPSNKVTEKGKYVELRCDPISGHTALYWYRQSLGQGPEFLIYFQGTGAADDSGLPNDRFFAVRPEGSVSTLKIQRTERGDSAVYLCASSLTSVSTWELFFGEGSRLTVL.

The V and J genes are TRBV20-1 and TRBJ2-2, with 7 bases aligning to TRBD1. There are 14 residues in the CDR3. With 6 bases clipped from V and 0 bases from J, the junction kept 4 bases outside the gene matches. Per the germline V gene, CDR1 is DFQATT and CDR2 is SNEGSKA (reference sequence). The CDR3 nucleotides read TGCAGTGCCCAGGGACAGTCGAACACCGGGGAGCTGTTTTTT. Translated, it gives CSAQGQSNTGELFF.

The chain uses TRBV6-1 and TRBJ1-1; D is unclear. This CDR3 is 13 amino acids long. Germline V gene data show CDR1 as MNHNS and CDR2 as SASEGT. Trimming took 4 bases from V and 4 from J, leaving 10 bases between them. This chain's CDR3 is CASSVEGLTEAFF. For the CDR3, the DNA is TGTGCCAGCAGTGTGGAAGGGCTCACTGAAGCTTTCTTT.

This clonotype was recorded many times. This chain connects TRBV7-3 to TRBJ2-1; 10 nucleotides match TRBD2. There are 15 residues in the CDR3. After removal of 5 bases from V and 4 bases from J, the junction contained 5 bases not matched to a gene. CDR1 is SGHTA and CDR2 is FQGTGA in the germline V gene. CDR3 DNA: TGTGCCAGCAGCCCAACTAGCGGGGCATACAATGAGCAGTTCTTC. Its translation: CASSPTSGAYNEQFF. Looking up the rest from reference TRBV7-3 and TRBJ2-1 gives the full variable domain: GAGVSQTPSNKVTEKGKYVELRCDPISGHTALYWYRQSLGQGPEFLIYFQGTGAADDSGLPNDRFFAVRPEGSVSTLKIQRTERGDSAVYLCASSPTSGAYNEQFFGPGTRLTVL.

The genes are TRBV18 and TRBJ2-1; 7 nucleotides align to TRBD2. There are 14 residues in the CDR3. V lost 11 bases, J lost 0 bases, and 7 bases stayed unmatched. Germline CDR1 is KGHSH and CDR2 is LQKENI. CDR3 residues: CAGKPGGSYNEQFF. The CDR3 DNA reads as TGTGCCGGCAAACCGGGAGGCTCCTACAATGAGCAGTTCTTC.

The chain has TRBV14 and TRBJ1-1; the D gene is possibly TRBD1 (6 bases). The CDR3 loop spans 16 amino acids. Germline V gives CDR1 SGHDN, CDR2 FVKESK. Deletions cut 1 base from V and 1 base from J, with 13 bases between. The CDR3 region has the DNA TGTGCCAGCAGCCAAGGACTGCAGGGGAAGAACACTGAAGCTTTCTTT. This translates into CASSQGLQGKNTEAFF.

This chain joins TRBV20-1 and TRBJ1-6; D is undetermined. Trimming stripped 4 bases from V and 6 bases from J, with 13 bases between. This CDR3 spans 14 amino acids. CDR1 and CDR2 (germline): DFQATT, SNEGSKA (reference sequence). DNA of the CDR3: TGCAGTGCTACCCACGGCCCCCCTAATTCACCCCTCCACTTT. Encoded protein: CSATHGPPNSPLHF.

This clonotype appeared a few times. The chain uses TRBV6-2 or TRBV6-3 and TRBJ2-1; the match to TRBD2 covers 9 bases. The CDR3 covers 16 residues. Germline V gives CDR1 MNHEY, CDR2 SVGEGT. The V and J ends lost 0 bases and 7 bases, in that order; junction bases with no gene match: 7. As DNA, the CDR3 is TGTGCCAGCAGTTACTCGATTGCGGGAGGGAGAAATGAGCAGTTCTTC. It codes for CASSYSIAGGRNEQFF.

V is TRBV6-2 or TRBV6-3 and J is TRBJ2-1; D gene unclear. The CDR3 is 11 amino acids. Germline values: CDR1 MNHEY, CDR2 SVGEGT. V shed 9 bases and J shed 9 bases, with 12 bases lying between them. The CDR3 region is CASQSVSEQFF. The DNA for the CDR3 is TGTGCCAGTCAATCAGTAAGTGAGCAGTTCTTC.

This clonotype was counted at least ten times. The genes are TRBV6-1 and TRBJ2-3, with TRBD2 identical over 12 bases. The CDR3 is 14 residues long. Germline CDR1 reads MNHNS; CDR2 reads SASEGT. Losses at the gene ends were 6 bases for V and 9 bases for J; bases not matched to a gene: 7. CDR3: CASSRLAGVITQYF. CDR3 nucleotide sequence: TGTGCCAGCAGCCGACTAGCGGGGGTCATAACGCAGTATTTT.

This clonotype was counted only a few times. CDR3 region: CSVVGTNTGELFF. DNA for the CDR3: TGCAGCGTTGTCGGAACGAACACCGGGGAGCTGTTTTTT. The chain couples TRBV29-1 to TRBJ2-2, with unresolved D. This CDR3 is 13 amino acids long. V was shortened by 4 bases and J by 0 bases, with 6 bases between the two germline ends. CDR1 and CDR2 (germline): SQVTM, ANQGSEA.

V is TRBV7-9 and J is TRBJ1-2; a weak D match, TRBD1 (5 bases). V shed 3 bases and J shed 5 bases, with 10 bases lying between them. From germline, CDR1 is SEHNR and CDR2 FQNEAQ (reference sequence). The CDR3 spans 13 residues. The CDR3 DNA follows: TGTGCCAGCAGCTTCCGGGACGGATATGGCTACACCTTC. Its translation is CASSFRDGYGYTF. Full variable domain (remainder filled in from reference TRBV7-9 and TRBJ1-2): DTGVSQNPRHKITKRGQNVTFRCDPISEHNRLYWYRQTLGQGPEFLTYFQNEAQLEKSRLLSDRFSAERPKGSFSTLEIQRTEQGDSAMYLCASSFRDGYGYTFGSGTRLTVV.

V is TRBV18 and J is TRBJ1-5, with D tentatively TRBD1 (5 bases). Germline CDR1 is KGHSH and CDR2 is LQKENI. The CDR3 is made up of 13 amino acids. V was pared by 5 bases and J by 7 bases, with 12 bases between. CDR3 in amino acids: CASSNGRDQPQHF. CDR3 sequence (DNA): TGTGCCAGCTCAAACGGGAGGGACCAGCCCCAGCATTTT.

This clonotype was detected ten times or more. The gene calls are TRBV5-5 and TRBJ2-7; TRBD1 might be the D (5 bases). The length of the CDR3 is 13 residues. Trimming shortened V by 5 bases and J by 3 bases, and 12 bases separated the two germline ends. Germline V gene sequence: CDR1 SGHKS, CDR2 YYEKEE (reference sequence). The chain's CDR3 is CASSLTTDYEQYF. The CDR3 DNA reads as TGTGCCAGCAGTTTAACGACAGACTACGAGCAGTACTTC.

The chain employs TRBV7-2 and TRBJ1-5; TRBD1 might be the D (5 bases). Trimming removed 3 bases at V and 1 base at J, with 16 bases between. CDR1 is SGHTA, CDR2 FQGNSA, per germline. CDR3 length: 17 amino acids. The CDR3 here is CASSFGFRQGSNQPQHF. CDR3 DNA: TGTGCCAGCAGCTTTGGATTCCGGCAGGGCAGCAATCAGCCCCAGCATTTT.

This clonotype occurred many times. The rearrangement joins TRBV12-3 or TRBV12-4 to TRBJ1-3, with unresolved D. Trimming shortened V by 3 bases and J by 0 bases, and 6 bases separated the two germline ends. The CDR3 length is 14 residues. CDR3 sequence reads: CASSLEVSGNTIYF. In DNA form, the CDR3 reads TGTGCCAGCAGTTTGGAAGTCTCTGGAAACACCATATATTTT.

Many counts were recorded for this clonotype. This sequence joins TRBV12-3 or TRBV12-4 and TRBJ2-1; 7 bases map to TRBD2. There are 14 residues in the CDR3. V trimming: 6 bases; J trimming: 15 bases; junction bases outside the gene matches: 17. CDR3 amino acids: CASSIDIWAGVVFF. The CDR3 region has the DNA TGTGCCAGCAGCATTGATATTTGGGCGGGGGTTGTGTTCTTC.

In its sample, this clonotype was seen many times. The genes are TRBV20-1 and TRBJ2-2; TRBD2 matches 9 bases. The CDR3 has 15 amino acids. J was trimmed by 5 bases and V by 5 bases; bases with no gene match: 9. In germline, CDR1 is DFQATT, CDR2 SNEGSKA (reference sequence). The CDR3 region is CSAGPAGGRTGELFF. The CDR3 DNA reads as TGCAGTGCTGGACCGGCGGGGGGGAGAACCGGGGAGCTGTTTTTT.

This clonotype was seen a few times. This chain uses TRBV6-2 or TRBV6-3 with TRBJ1-2; TRBD1 matches 7 bases. CDR1 is MNHEY and CDR2 is SVGEGT in the germline V gene. This CDR3 region has 17 residues. The junction had 20 bases not matched to a gene; V was cut back by 6 bases and J by 7 bases. The CDR3 sequence is CASSISPLIQGGGGYTF. In DNA form, the CDR3 reads TGTGCCAGCAGCATTTCCCCCCTTATACAAGGGGGCGGTGGCTACACCTTC.

This clonotype showed up just a few times. V and J are TRBV20-1 and TRBJ2-7; TRBD2 agrees at 9 bases. The CDR3 length is 15 residues. V shed 3 bases and J 2 bases; nucleotides not matched to a gene: 8. Germline CDR1 and CDR2: DFQATT and SNEGSKA (reference sequence). This chain's CDR3 is CSASRLAGFPYEQYF. In DNA form, the CDR3 reads TGCAGTGCTAGTCGGCTAGCGGGGTTTCCCTACGAGCAGTACTTC.

This clonotype was seen more than once but under ten times. The V and J genes are TRBV30 and TRBJ2-2; D is undetermined. V dropped 1 base and J dropped 6 bases, with 9 bases sitting between them. The CDR3 sequence is 13 residues long. Looked up from germline, CDR1 is GTSNPN and CDR2 is SVGIG (reference sequence). The CDR3 region has the DNA TGTGCCTGGAGTGCCCAGTTATCCGGGGAGCTGTTTTTT. Translating gives CAWSAQLSGELFF. Complete variable domain (other parts from reference TRBV30 and TRBJ2-2): SQTIHQWPATLVQPVGSPLSLECTVEGTSNPNLYWYRQAAGRGLQLLFYSVGIGQISSEVPQNLSASRPQDRQFILSSKKLLLSDSGFYLCAWSAQLSGELFFGEGSRLTVL.